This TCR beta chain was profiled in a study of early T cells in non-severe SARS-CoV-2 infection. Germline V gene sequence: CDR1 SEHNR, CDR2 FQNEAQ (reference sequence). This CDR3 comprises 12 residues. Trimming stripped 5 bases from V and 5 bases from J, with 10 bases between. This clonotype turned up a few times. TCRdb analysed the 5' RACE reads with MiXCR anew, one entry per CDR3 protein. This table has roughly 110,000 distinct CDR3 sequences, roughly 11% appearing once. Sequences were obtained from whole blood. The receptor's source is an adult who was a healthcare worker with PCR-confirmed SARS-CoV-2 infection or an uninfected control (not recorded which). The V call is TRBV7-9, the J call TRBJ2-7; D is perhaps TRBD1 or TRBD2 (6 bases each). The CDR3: CASSEGEDEQYF. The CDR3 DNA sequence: TGTGCCAGCAGCGAGGGGGAGGACGAGCAGTACTTC.